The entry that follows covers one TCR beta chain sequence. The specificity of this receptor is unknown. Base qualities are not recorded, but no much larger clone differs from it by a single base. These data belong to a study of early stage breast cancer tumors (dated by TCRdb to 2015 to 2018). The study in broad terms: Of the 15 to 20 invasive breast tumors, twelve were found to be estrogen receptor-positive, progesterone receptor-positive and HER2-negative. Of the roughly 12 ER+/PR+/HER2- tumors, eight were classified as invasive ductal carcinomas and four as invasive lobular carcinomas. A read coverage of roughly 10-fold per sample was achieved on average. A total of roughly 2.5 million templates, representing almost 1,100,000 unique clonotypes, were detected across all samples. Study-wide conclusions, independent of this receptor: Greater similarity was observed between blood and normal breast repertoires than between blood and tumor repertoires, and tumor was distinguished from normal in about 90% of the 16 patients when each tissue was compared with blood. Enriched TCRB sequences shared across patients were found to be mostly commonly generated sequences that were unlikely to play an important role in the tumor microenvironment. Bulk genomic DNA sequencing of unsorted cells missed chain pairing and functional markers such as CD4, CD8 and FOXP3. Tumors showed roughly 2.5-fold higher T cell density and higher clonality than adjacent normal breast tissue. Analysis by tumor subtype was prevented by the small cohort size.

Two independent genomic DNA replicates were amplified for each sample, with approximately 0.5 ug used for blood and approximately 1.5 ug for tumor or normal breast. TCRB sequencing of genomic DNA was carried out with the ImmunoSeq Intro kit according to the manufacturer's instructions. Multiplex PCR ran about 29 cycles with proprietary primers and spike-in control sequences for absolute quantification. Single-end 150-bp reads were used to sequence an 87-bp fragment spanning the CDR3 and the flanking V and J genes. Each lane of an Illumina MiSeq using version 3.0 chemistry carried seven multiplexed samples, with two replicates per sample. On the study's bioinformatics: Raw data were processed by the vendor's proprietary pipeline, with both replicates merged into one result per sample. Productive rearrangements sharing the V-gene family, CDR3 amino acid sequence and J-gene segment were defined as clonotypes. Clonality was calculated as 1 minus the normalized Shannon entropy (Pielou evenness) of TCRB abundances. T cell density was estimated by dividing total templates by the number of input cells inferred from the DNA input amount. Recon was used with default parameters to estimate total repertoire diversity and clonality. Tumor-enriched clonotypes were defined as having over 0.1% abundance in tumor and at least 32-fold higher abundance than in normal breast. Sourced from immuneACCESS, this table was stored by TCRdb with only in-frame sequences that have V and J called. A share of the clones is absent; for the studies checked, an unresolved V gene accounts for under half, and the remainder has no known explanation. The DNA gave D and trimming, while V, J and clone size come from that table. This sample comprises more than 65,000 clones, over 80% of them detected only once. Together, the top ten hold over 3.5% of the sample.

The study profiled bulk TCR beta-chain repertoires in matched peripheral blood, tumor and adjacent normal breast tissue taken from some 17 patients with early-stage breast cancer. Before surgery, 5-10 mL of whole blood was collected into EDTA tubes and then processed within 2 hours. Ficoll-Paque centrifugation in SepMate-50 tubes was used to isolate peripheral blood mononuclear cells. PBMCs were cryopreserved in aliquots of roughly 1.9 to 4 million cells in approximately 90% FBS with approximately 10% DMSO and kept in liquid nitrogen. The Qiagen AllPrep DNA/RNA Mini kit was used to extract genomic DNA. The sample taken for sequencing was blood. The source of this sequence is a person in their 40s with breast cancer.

The CDR3 is CASSLSLNEQFF. At the DNA level, the sequence is TGTGCCAGCAGCCTCAGCTTAAATGAGCAGTTCTTC. This chain joins TRBV7-6 to TRBJ2-1; no D gene can be assigned with confidence. Taken from the germline V gene, the CDR1 and CDR2 loops are SGHVS and FNYEAQ. The V and J ends are trimmed by 5 bases and 7 bases, leaving 9 bases between them. The CDR3 runs 12 residues from the cysteine to the phenylalanine. The DNA shown is the 36-base CDR3, in frame from base 1.